This TCR beta chain was retrieved from a study of CD8 T cells in ankylosing spondylitis. This clonotype was counted at least ten times. The length of the CDR3 is 16 residues. Germline loops: CDR1 MDHEN, CDR2 SYDVKM. V was pared by 1 base and J by 1 base, with 12 bases between. From the 5' RACE reads, TCRdb called clonotypes with MiXCR, one entry per CDR3 protein. The sample holds tens of thousands of distinct CDR3 sequences, 6.2% seen once. The sequence derives from a male donor with ankylosing spondylitis. The V gene is TRBV28, the J gene TRBJ2-3, with a tentative D call TRBD2 (5 bases). Sequencing was performed on synovial fluid, either unsorted or a sorted T cell fraction (not recorded which). The CDR3 region is CASSLYVAGGTDTQYF. CDR3 in DNA: TGTGCCAGCAGTTTATATGTAGCCGGGGGCACAGATACGCAGTATTTT.